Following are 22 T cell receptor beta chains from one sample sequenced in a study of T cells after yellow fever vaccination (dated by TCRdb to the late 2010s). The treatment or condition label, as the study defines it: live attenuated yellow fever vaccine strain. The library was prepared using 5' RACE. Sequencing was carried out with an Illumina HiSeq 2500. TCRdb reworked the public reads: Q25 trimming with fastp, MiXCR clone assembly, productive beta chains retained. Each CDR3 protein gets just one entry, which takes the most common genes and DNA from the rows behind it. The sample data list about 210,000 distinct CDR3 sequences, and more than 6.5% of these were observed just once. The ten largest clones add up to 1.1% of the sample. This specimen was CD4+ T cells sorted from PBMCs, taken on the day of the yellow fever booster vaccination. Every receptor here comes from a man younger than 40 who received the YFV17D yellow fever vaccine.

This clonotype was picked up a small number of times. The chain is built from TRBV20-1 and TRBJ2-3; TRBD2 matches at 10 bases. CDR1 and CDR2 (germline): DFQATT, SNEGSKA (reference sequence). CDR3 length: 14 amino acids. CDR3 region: CSGSAGGGTDTQYF. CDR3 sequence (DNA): TGCAGCGGATCAGCGGGGGGGGGGACAGATACGCAGTATTTT.

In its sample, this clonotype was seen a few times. The CDR3 DNA reads as TGTGCCAGCAGTCGAGCCGGGGAGGGCCGAGAGACCCAGTACTTC. Its protein is CASSRAGEGRETQYF. The chain joins TRBV7-2 to TRBJ2-5, with 7 nucleotides matching TRBD2. CDR1 and CDR2 (germline): SGHTA, FQGNSA. Losses at the gene ends were 6 bases for V and 4 bases for J; bases not matched to a gene: 11. The CDR3 is 15 residues long.

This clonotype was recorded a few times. The CDR3 here is CASSFASGGYNEQFF. CDR3 in DNA: TGTGCCAGCAGTTTCGCTAGCGGGGGATACAATGAGCAGTTCTTC. The chain links TRBV12-3 or TRBV12-4 to TRBJ2-1; TRBD2 matches 10 bases. This CDR3 has 15 amino acids. V shed 3 bases and J 4 bases; nucleotides not matched to a gene: 3.

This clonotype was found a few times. This CDR3 is CASSYSGPPYEQYF. CDR3 nucleotides: TGTGCCAGCAGTTACTCGGGTCCCCCCTACGAGCAGTACTTC. This sequence joins TRBV6-5 and TRBJ2-7; no reliable D call. V was trimmed by 0 bases and J by 2 bases, leaving 8 bases between them. The CDR3 runs 14 residues. Germline V gene lookup returns CDR1 MNHEY and CDR2 SVGAGI.

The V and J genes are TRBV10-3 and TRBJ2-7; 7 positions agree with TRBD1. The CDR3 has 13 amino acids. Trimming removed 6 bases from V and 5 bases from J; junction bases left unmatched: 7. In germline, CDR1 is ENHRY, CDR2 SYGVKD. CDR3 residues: CAIRGGNGDEQYF. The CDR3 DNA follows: TGTGCCATCAGAGGGGGCAATGGGGACGAGCAGTACTTC.

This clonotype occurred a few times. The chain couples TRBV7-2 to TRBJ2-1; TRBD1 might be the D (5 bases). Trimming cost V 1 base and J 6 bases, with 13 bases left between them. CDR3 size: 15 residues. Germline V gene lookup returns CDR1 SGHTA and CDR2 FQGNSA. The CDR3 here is CASSLGQPKANEQFF. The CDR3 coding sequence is TGTGCCAGCAGCTTAGGACAGCCTAAGGCCAATGAGCAGTTCTTC.

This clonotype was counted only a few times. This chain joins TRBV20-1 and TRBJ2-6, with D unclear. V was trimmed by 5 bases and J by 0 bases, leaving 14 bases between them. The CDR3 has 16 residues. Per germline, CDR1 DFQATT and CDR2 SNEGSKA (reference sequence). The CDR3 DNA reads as TGCAGTGCTCCATCGGATGGCCTCTCTGGGGCCAACGTCCTGACTTTC. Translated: CSAPSDGLSGANVLTF.

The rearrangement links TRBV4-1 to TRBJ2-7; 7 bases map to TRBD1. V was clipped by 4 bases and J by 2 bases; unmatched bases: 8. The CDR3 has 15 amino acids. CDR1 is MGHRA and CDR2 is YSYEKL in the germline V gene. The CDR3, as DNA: TGCGCCAGCAGCCGAGGACGGGACAGAGCCTACGAGCAGTACTTC. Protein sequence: CASSRGRDRAYEQYF.

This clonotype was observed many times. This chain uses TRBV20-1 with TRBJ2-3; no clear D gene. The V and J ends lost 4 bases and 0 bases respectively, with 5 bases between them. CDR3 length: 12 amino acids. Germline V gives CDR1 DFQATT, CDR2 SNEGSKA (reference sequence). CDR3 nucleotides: TGCAGTGCTATTGACAGCACAGATACGCAGTATTTT. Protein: CSAIDSTDTQYF.

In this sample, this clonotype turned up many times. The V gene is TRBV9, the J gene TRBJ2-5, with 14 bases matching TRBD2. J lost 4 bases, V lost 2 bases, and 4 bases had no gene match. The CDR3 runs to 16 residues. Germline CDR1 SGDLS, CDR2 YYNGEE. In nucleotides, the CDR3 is TGTGCCAGCAGCGTTGGGACTAGCGGGAGTCTAGAGACCCAGTACTTC. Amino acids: CASSVGTSGSLETQYF.

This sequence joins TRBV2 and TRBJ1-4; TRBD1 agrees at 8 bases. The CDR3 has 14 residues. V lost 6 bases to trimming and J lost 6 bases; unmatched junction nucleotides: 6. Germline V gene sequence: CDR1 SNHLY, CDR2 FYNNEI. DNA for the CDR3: TGTGCCAGCAGGGGTGGACAGGGATATGAAAAACTGTTTTTT. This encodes CASRGGQGYEKLFF.

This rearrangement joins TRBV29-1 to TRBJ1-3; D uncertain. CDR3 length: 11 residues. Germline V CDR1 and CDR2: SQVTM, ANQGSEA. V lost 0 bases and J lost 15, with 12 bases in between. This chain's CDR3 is CSVEDRTQTYF. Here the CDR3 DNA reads TGCAGCGTTGAAGATCGAACCCAGACATATTTT.

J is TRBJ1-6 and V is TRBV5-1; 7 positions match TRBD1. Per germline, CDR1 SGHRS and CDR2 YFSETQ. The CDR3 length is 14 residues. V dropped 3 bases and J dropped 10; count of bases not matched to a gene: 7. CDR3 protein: CASSYDRDRSPLHF. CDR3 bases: TGCGCCAGCAGCTACGACAGGGACCGATCACCCCTCCACTTT.

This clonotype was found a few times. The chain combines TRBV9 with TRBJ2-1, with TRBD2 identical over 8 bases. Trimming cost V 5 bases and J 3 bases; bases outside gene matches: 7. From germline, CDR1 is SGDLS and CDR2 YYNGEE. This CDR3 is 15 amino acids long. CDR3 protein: CASSVSGTLYNEQFF. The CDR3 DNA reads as TGTGCCAGCAGTGTTAGCGGGACCCTCTACAATGAGCAGTTCTTC.

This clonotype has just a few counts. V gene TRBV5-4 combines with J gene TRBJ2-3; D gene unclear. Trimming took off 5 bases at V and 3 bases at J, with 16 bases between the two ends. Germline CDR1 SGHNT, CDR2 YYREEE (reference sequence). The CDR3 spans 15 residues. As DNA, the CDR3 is TGTGCCAGCAGACCCGGCCACGCCCGGACAGATACGCAGTATTTT. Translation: CASRPGHARTDTQYF.

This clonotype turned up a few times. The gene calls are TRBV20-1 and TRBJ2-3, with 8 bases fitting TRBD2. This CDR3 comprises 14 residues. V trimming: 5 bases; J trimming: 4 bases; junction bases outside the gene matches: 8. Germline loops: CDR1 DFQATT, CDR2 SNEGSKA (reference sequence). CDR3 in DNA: TGCAGTGCTCTGAGAAGCGGGAGAGCAGATACGCAGTATTTT. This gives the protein CSALRSGRADTQYF.

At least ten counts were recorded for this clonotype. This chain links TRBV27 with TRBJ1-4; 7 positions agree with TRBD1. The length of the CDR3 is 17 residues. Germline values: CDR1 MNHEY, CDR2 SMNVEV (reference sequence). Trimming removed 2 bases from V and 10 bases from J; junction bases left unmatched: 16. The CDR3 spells CASSLRWAGTENPKLFF. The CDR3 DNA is TGTGCCAGCAGTTTAAGGTGGGCCGGGACAGAAAATCCAAAACTGTTTTTT. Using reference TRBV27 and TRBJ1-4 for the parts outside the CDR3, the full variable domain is EAQVTQNPRYLITVTGKKLTVTCSQNMNHEYMSWYRQDPGLGLRQIYYSMNVEVTDKGDVPEGYKVSRKEKRNFPLILESPSPNQTSLYFCASSLRWAGTENPKLFFGSGTQLSVL.

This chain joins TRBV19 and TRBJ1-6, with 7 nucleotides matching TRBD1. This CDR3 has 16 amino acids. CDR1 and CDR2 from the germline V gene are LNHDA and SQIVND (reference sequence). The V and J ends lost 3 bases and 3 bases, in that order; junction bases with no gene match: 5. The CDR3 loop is CASSIGQDIYNSPLHF. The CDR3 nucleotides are TGTGCCAGTAGTATCGGACAGGACATCTATAATTCACCCCTCCACTTT. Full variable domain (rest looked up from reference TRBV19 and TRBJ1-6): DGGITQSPKYLFRKEGQNVTLSCEQNLNHDAMYWYRQDPGQGLRLIYYSQIVNDFQKGDIAEGYSVSREKKESFPLTVTSAQKNPTAFYLCASSIGQDIYNSPLHFGNGTRLTVT.

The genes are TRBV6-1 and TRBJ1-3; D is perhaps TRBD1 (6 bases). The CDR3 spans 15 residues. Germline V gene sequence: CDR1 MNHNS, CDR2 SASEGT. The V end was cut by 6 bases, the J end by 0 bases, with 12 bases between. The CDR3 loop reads CASRLTDSSGNTIYF. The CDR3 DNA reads TGTGCCAGCAGACTAACGGACAGCTCTGGAAACACCATATATTTT.

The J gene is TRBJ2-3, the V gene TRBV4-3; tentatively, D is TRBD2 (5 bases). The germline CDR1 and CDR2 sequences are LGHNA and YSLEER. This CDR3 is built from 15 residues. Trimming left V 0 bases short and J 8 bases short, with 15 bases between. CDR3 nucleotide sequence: TGCGCCAGCAGCCAAGATGCTGGGAAAGAGGGTACGCAGTATTTT. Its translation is CASSQDAGKEGTQYF.

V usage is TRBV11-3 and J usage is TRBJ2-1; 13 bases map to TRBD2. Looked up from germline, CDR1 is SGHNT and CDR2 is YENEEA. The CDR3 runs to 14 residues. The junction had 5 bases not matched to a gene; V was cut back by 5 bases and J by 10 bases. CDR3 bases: TGTGCCAGCAGCGGGACTAGCGGGGATGGGGAGCAGTTCTTC. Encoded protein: CASSGTSGDGEQFF. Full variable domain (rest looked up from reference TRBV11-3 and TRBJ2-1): EAGVVQSPRYKIIEKKQPVAFWCNPISGHNTLYWYLQNLGQGPELLIRYENEEAVDDSQLPKDRFSAERLKGVDSTLKIQPAELGDSAVYLCASSGTSGDGEQFFGPGTRLTVL.

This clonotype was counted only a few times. The CDR3 region has the DNA TGCAGTGCTATTAGCGGGAGGGCCGGGAATGAGCAGTTCTTC. Protein: CSAISGRAGNEQFF. The V call is TRBV20-1, the J call TRBJ2-1; 11 positions agree with TRBD2. Germline V gene data show CDR1 as DFQATT and CDR2 as SNEGSKA (reference sequence). The CDR3 length is 14 residues. V was pared by 4 bases and J by 7 bases, with 6 bases of the junction left unmatched.